Listed here is a single TCR beta chain. Antigen specificity is unknown. TCRdb's copy holds only in-frame clones and misses some; the assay was immunoSEQ multiplex PCR. This table holds roughly 5,600 clones, 70% to 85% found once. The data were taken from a study of PD-1 blockade in classical Hodgkin lymphoma. Whole-study results and caveats: Excluded were patients who started nivolumab under 1 year after ASCT, a group that had lower diversity. Significant TCR diversity gains by C4D1 occurred in CD4+ but not CD8+ cells. Partial responders and progressors had significantly lower baseline TCR diversity.

Every patient relapsed after autologous stem cell transplantation, and brentuximab vedotin exposure varied. Magnetic depletion of non-target cells from thawed PBMCs yielded purified CD8+ T cells. The sample in question was CD8+ T cells from blood, obtained at baseline. The sequence was collected from a human donor with classical Hodgkin lymphoma.

As DNA, the CDR3 is TGCGCCAGCAGTGAAGGTAGCGGGGGTTACTACGAGCAGTACTTC. Its protein product is CASSEGSGGYYEQYF. This sequence joins TRBV10-2 and TRBJ2-7, with TRBD2 matching over 9 bases. The ends lost 3 bases at V and 3 bases at J; junction bases unmatched: 6. The germline gives CDR1 WSHSY, CDR2 SAAADI. There are 15 residues in the CDR3.